The present TCR beta chain was sequenced within a study of vaccination and CD4 T cells after COVID-19. Study information: Participants were given two doses of BNT162b2 or mRNA-1273 vaccine.

Comment on this clonotype: Its antigen is undetermined.

This sample's treatment: approximately nine-day PBMC culture with coronavirus spike peptide pools or control peptides (ViraFEST assay). Researchers reported culturing about 2 million PBMCs per well with 10 IU/ml IL-2 and 8 to 10 ug/ml peptide pools. After more than 9 days of culture, CD4+ T cells were negatively selected. Sequenced with the Oncomine TCR Beta short-read assay was DNA taken from cultured CD4+ T cells. Genomic DNA extraction was carried out from cultured CD4+ T cells. In TCRdb, the PCR reads were re-called with MiXCR into one record per CDR3 protein. The sample lists some 19,000 distinct CDR3 sequences, 45% to 60% occurring once. V shed 6 bases and J 4 bases; nucleotides not matched to a gene: 3. The CDR3 totals 13 residues. Germline loops: CDR1 MNHNS, CDR2 SASEGT.

This chain uses TRBV6-1 with TRBJ2-5, with 9 bases that match TRBD2. Specimen: CD4+ T cells from blood, cultured in vitro. This sequence was found in a human donor who had recovered from COVID-19. The CDR3 reads CASRETSGETQYF. The CDR3 DNA reads TGTGCCAGCAGGGAGACTAGCGGAGAGACCCAGTACTTC.